The TCR beta chain under discussion was sequenced for a study of CD4 T cells in relation to SARS-CoV-2 and coronaviruses. Study-wide results and limits: SARS-CoV-2-driven expansion was significantly weaker in crossreactive than monoreactive clones.

Note on this clone: No antigen is known for it.

Libraries were prepared by immunoSEQ multiplex PCR; TCRdb keeps only in-frame clonotypes and omits some of them. The table records approximately 50,000 clones, around 90% of them present only once. Trimming took off 5 bases at V and 6 bases at J, with 14 bases between the two ends. Looked up from germline, CDR1 is SGHAT and CDR2 is FQNNGV. This CDR3 region has 14 residues. The rearrangement uses TRBV11-2 and TRBJ2-1, with D possibly called TRBD1 or TRBD2 (5 bases each). The sequence came from an adult with COVID-19. The specimen sequenced was naive CD4+ T cells from PBMCs. Subset defined: naive CD4+ T cells isolated by negative enrichment. CDR3 protein: CASSLRDPTNEQFF. The CDR3 DNA sequence: TGTGCCAGCAGCCTCCGGGACCCGACCAATGAGCAGTTCTTC.